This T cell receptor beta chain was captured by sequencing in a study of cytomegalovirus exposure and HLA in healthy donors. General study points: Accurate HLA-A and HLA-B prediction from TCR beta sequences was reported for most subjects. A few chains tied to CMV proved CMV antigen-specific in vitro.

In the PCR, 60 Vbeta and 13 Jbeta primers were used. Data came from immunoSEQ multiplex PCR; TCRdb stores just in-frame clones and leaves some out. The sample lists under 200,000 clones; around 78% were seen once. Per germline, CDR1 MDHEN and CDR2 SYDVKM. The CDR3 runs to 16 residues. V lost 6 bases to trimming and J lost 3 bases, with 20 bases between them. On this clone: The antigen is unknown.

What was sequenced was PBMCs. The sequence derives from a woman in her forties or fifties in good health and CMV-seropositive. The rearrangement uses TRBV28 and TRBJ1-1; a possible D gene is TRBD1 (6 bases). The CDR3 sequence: CASSPWTAGDYTEAFF. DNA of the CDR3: TGTGCCAGCAGCCCTTGGACCGCAGGGGATTACACTGAAGCTTTCTTT.